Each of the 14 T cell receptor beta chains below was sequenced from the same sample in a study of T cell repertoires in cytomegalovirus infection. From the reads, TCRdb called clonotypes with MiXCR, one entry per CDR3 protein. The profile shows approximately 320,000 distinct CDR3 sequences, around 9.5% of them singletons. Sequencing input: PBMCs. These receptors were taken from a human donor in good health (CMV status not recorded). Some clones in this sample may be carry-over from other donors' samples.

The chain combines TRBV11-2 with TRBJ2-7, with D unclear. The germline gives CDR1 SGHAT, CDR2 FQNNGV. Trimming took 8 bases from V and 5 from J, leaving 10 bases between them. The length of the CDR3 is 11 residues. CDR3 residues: CASLQTHEQYF. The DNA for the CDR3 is TGTGCCAGCCTTCAAACCCACGAGCAGTACTTC.

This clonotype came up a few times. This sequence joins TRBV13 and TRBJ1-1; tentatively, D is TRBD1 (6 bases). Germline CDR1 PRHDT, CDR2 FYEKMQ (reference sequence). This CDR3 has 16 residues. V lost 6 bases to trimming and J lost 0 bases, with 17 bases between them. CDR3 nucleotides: TGTGCCAGCAGGACCCCGGAGCAGGGGATGAACACTGAAGCTTTCTTT. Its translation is CASRTPEQGMNTEAFF.

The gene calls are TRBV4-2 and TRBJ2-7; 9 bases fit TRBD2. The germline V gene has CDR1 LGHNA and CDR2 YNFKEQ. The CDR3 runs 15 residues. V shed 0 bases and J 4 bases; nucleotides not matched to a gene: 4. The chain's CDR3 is CASSQDVAGEYEQYF. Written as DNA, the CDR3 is TGTGCCAGCAGCCAAGACGTAGCGGGAGAGTACGAGCAGTACTTC.

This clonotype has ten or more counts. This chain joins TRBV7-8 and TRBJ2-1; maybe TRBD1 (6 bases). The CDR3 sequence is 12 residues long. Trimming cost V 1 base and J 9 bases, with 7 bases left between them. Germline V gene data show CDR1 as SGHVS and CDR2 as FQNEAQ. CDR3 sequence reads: CASSLEGGEQFF. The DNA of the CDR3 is TGTGCCAGCAGCTTAGAAGGGGGTGAGCAGTTCTTC.

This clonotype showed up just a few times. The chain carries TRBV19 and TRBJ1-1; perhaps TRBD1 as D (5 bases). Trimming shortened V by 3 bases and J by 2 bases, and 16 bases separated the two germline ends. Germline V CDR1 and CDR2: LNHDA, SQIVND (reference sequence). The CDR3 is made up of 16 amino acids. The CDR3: CASSMDRGAVNTEAFF. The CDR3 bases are TGTGCCAGTAGTATGGATCGAGGGGCGGTAAACACTGAAGCTTTCTTT.

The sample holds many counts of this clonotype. CDR3 protein: CASIHASPGQGASRGNQPQHF. The CDR3 DNA reads TGTGCCAGCATTCACGCCTCTCCGGGACAGGGGGCGAGCCGGGGCAATCAGCCCCAGCATTTT. V usage is TRBV7-2 and J usage is TRBJ1-5, with 12 bases fitting TRBD1. The V segment lost 7 bases and the J segment 2 bases; nucleotides outside the gene matches: 21. The CDR3 length is 21 residues. Germline CDR1 is SGHTA and CDR2 is FQGNSA. Together with reference TRBV7-2 and TRBJ1-5, the CDR3 gives the full variable domain: GAGVSQSPSNKVTEKGKDVELRCDPISGHTALYWYRQSLGQGLEFLIYFQGNSAPDKSGLPSDRFSAERTGGSVSTLTIQRTQQEDSAVYLCASIHASPGQGASRGNQPQHFGDGTRLSIL.

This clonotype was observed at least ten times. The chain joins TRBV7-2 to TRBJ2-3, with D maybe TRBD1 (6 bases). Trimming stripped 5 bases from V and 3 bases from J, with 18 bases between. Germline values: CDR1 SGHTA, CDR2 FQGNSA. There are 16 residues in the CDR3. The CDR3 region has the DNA TGTGCCAGCAGCAAAGAACAGGGAATAGAGACAGATACGCAGTATTTT. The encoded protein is CASSKEQGIETDTQYF. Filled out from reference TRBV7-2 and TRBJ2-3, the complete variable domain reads GAGVSQSPSNKVTEKGKDVELRCDPISGHTALYWYRQSLGQGLEFLIYFQGNSAPDKSGLPSDRFSAERTGGSVSTLTIQRTQQEDSAVYLCASSKEQGIETDTQYFGPGTRLTVL.

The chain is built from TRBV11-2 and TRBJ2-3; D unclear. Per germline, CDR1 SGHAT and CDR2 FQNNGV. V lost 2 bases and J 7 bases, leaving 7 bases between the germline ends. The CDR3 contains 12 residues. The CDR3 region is CASSLLVHTQYF. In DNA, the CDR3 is TGTGCCAGCAGCTTACTAGTTCATACGCAGTATTTT.

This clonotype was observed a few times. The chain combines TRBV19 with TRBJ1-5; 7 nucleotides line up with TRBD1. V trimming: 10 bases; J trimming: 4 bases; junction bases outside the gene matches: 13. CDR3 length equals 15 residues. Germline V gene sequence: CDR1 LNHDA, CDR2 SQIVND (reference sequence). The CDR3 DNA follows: TGTGCCACCTACTCGACAGGGATCAGGAATCAGCCCCAGCATTTT. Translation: CATYSTGIRNQPQHF.

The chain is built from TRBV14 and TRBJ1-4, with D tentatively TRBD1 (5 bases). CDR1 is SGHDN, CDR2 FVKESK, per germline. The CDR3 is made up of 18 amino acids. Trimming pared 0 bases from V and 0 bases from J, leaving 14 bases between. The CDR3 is CASSQDRGHSTTNEKLFF. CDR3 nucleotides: TGTGCCAGCAGCCAAGATCGCGGACATTCCACAACTAATGAAAAACTGTTTTTT.

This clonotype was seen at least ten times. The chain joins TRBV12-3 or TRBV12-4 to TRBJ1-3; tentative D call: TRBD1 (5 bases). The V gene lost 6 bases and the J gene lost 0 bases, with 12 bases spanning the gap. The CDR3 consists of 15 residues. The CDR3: CASRPFGTSGNTIYF. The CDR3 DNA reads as TGTGCCAGCAGACCTTTTGGGACCTCTGGAAACACCATATATTTT.

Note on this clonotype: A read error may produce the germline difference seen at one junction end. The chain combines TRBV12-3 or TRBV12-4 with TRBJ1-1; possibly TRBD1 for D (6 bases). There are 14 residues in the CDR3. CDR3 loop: CASSPGTQNTGAFF. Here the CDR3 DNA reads TGTGCCAGCAGTCCCGGGACACAGAACACTGGAGCTTTCTTT.

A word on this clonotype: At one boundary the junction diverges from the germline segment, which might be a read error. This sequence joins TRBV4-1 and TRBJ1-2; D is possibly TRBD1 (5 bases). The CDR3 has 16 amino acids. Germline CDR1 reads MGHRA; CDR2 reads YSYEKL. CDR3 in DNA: TGTGCCAGCAGCCAGACCTTCAGGGAGTTTAACTATGGCTACACCTTC. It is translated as CASSQTFREFNYGYTF.

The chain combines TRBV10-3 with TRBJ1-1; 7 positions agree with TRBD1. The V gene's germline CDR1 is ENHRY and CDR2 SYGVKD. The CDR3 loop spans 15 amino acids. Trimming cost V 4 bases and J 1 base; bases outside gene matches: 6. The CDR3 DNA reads TGTGCCATCAGTGGGGCGGGACAGAGGAACACTGAAGCTTTCTTT. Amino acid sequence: CAISGAGQRNTEAFF.